A single sample is the source of the 8 T cell receptor beta chains below, sequenced in a study of identical twins. MiXCR, run by TCRdb on the 5' RACE reads, gives a single entry per CDR3 protein. The table includes fewer than 650,000 distinct CDR3 sequences, about 7% detected once. The sample was also linked to a second study, of yellow fever vaccine responses in identical twins.

The material sequenced was PBMCs. The receptors originated from a woman under 30 in good health.

This clonotype has a count of ten or more. V usage is TRBV12-3 or TRBV12-4 and J usage is TRBJ2-5; 8 bases map to TRBD2. The CDR3 is 18 residues long. With V trimmed by 5 bases and J by 1 base, 15 bases remained unmatched. CDR3: CASSGGLGAGVSQETQYF. As DNA, the CDR3 is TGTGCCAGCAGTGGCGGCCTCGGAGCGGGAGTAAGCCAAGAGACCCAGTACTTC.

In this sample, this clonotype turned up a few times. Here the CDR3 DNA reads TGCGCCAGCAGCGGCGGGGGGACAACCTCCCGCTCTGGGGCCAACGTCCTGACTTTC. It encodes CASSGGGTTSRSGANVLTF. The chain links TRBV5-1 to TRBJ2-6; 8 positions match TRBD2. Germline loops: CDR1 SGHRS, CDR2 YFSETQ. The ends lost 4 bases at V and 0 bases at J; junction bases unmatched: 12. CDR3 length equals 19 residues. Using reference TRBV5-1 and TRBJ2-6 for the parts outside the CDR3, the full variable domain is KAGVTQTPRYLIKTRGQQVTLSCSPISGHRSVSWYQQTPGQGLQFLFEYFSETQRNKGNFPGRFSGRQFSNSRSEMNVSTLELGDSALYLCASSGGGTTSRSGANVLTFGAGSRLTVL.

This chain links TRBV2 with TRBJ1-1, with 9 nucleotides matching TRBD1. CDR3 length equals 14 residues. Germline V gene lookup returns CDR1 SNHLY and CDR2 FYNNEI. Germline trimming cut 6 bases from V and 2 bases from J; bases unmatched to any gene: 4. CDR3 in amino acids: CASRRQGVNTEAFF. DNA for the CDR3: TGTGCCAGCAGACGACAGGGGGTAAACACTGAAGCTTTCTTT. Looking up the rest from reference TRBV2 and TRBJ1-1 gives the full variable domain: EPEVTQTPSHQVTQMGQEVILRCVPISNHLYFYWYRQILGQKVEFLVSFYNNEISEKSEIFDDQFSVERPDGSNFTLKIRSTKLEDSAMYFCASRRQGVNTEAFFGQGTRLTVV.

This clonotype has more than one count but fewer than ten. The V call is TRBV12-3 or TRBV12-4, the J call TRBJ2-5, with 10 bases aligning to TRBD2. The length of the CDR3 is 18 residues. Trimming removed 3 bases from V and 3 bases from J; junction bases left unmatched: 13. DNA for the CDR3: TGTGCCAGCAGTTTGTTACTAGCGGGAACCTCCCCGAAAGAGACCCAGTACTTC. Its protein is CASSLLLAGTSPKETQYF.

This clonotype was seen only a few times. V and J are TRBV29-1 and TRBJ1-3; D call uncertain. The CDR3 is made up of 13 amino acids. The V end lost 4 bases, the J end lost 2 bases, and 9 bases lay between the germline ends. Per germline, CDR1 SQVTM and CDR2 ANQGSEA. The CDR3 sequence: CSVGRGTGNTIYF. In DNA, the CDR3 is TGCAGCGTTGGGAGAGGGACTGGAAACACCATATATTTT.

V is TRBV29-1 and J is TRBJ2-3, with D possibly being TRBD2 (7 bases). Germline V gene lookup returns CDR1 SQVTM and CDR2 ANQGSEA. The length of the CDR3 is 15 residues. Between the trimmed V and J ends, which lost 7 bases and 0 bases, there was a span of 17 bases. CDR3 sequence reads: CSDGEGGSSTDTQYF. The CDR3 bases are TGCAGCGATGGAGAGGGGGGGTCTAGCACAGATACGCAGTATTTT.

The chain carries TRBV2 and TRBJ2-7; D gene ambiguous. Germline V lookup: CDR1 SNHLY, CDR2 FYNNEI. The CDR3 has 12 residues. The V end lost 6 bases, the J end lost 2 bases, and 8 bases lay between the germline ends. In nucleotides, the CDR3 is TGTGCCAGCAGGACGGAAGCCTACGAGCAGTACTTC. Its translation: CASRTEAYEQYF.

The rearrangement uses TRBV12-3 or TRBV12-4 and TRBJ2-3; 8 nucleotides agree with TRBD2. This CDR3 region has 15 residues. V lost 4 bases and J lost 0; bases outside the gene matches: 3. Here the CDR3 DNA reads TGTGCCAGCAGTTCGCGGGGGGCTAGCACAGATACGCAGTATTTT. Translating it yields CASSSRGASTDTQYF.